The 27 T cell receptor beta chains presented below share a single source sample, sequenced in a study of T cells after yellow fever vaccination (dated by TCRdb to between 2017 and 2020). Preparation of the library involved 5' RACE. Sequencing was performed on an Illumina HiSeq 2500. In-frame beta chains were kept once TCRdb had trimmed the public reads at Q25 with fastp and called clones with MiXCR. Each entry merges the rows of one CDR3 protein and shows their most common DNA and genes. This sample lists approximately 600,000 distinct CDR3 sequences; approximately 13% were detected once. The biggest ten clones account for just under 15% of the sample. What the treatment or condition label conveys for this sample: live attenuated yellow fever vaccine strain. The source was PBMCs, collected on the day of the yellow fever booster vaccination. The receptor source for this set is a man younger than 45 who received the YFV17D yellow fever vaccine.

This chain connects TRBV7-9 to TRBJ1-2; weak D call: TRBD1 (5 bases). V was cut by 1 base and J by 6 bases, with 15 bases left in between. Per germline, CDR1 SEHNR and CDR2 FQNEAQ (reference sequence). The CDR3 spans 15 residues. CDR3: CASSLGQGRVDGYTF. Written as DNA, the CDR3 is TGTGCCAGCAGCTTAGGTCAGGGAAGAGTCGATGGCTACACCTTC.

The chain uses TRBV7-2 and TRBJ2-3; TRBD2 matches 9 bases. V lost 1 base and J lost 4; bases outside the gene matches: 6. Germline CDR1 is SGHTA and CDR2 is FQGNSA. The length of the CDR3 is 16 residues. This chain's CDR3 is CASSLVAGEPPDTQYF. CDR3 DNA sequence: TGTGCCAGCAGCTTAGTAGCGGGAGAGCCACCAGATACGCAGTATTTT.

The V and J genes are TRBV2 and TRBJ1-1, with no clear D. Germline V lookup: CDR1 SNHLY, CDR2 FYNNEI. The CDR3 spans 15 residues. Trimming took off 2 bases at V and 8 bases at J, with 18 bases between the two ends. The CDR3, as DNA: TGTGCCAGCAGTGAATCCCTCAGCGGACGGGTAGAAGCTTTCTTT. Its translation is CASSESLSGRVEAFF.

This clonotype turned up a few times. The chain is built from TRBV7-8 and TRBJ2-1, with 8 nucleotides matching TRBD2. Trimming at V came to 9 bases and at J to 4 bases, leaving 8 bases not matched to a gene. The CDR3 length is 14 residues. Germline loops: CDR1 SGHVS, CDR2 FQNEAQ. CDR3 sequence: CASDTGGWYNEQFF. Here the CDR3 DNA reads TGTGCCAGTGACACGGGAGGGTGGTACAATGAGCAGTTCTTC.

This clonotype was seen only a few times. The chain recombines TRBV21-1 with TRBJ2-1; TRBD2, the table's D call, was not compared with the DNA. TRBV21-1 is annotated as a pseudogene. The CDR3 extends over 16 amino acids. The CDR3 sequence: CASSKAPLREEDEQFF. CDR3 in DNA: TGTGCCAGCAGCAAAGCGCCGTTGAGGGAGGAAGATGAGCAGTTCTTC.

The chain links TRBV3-1 to TRBJ1-2; D not certain. Trimming cost V 0 bases and J 3 bases, with 14 bases left between them. The CDR3 loop spans 16 amino acids. Germline values: CDR1 LGHDT, CDR2 YNNKEL (reference sequence). DNA for the CDR3: TGTGCCAGCAGCCAAGATCCCCCCCCCGTGGACTATGGCTACACCTTC. Amino acid sequence: CASSQDPPPVDYGYTF.

The table lists this clonotype with a few counts. The chain recombines TRBV29-1 with TRBJ1-3; D is ambiguous. Per germline, CDR1 SQVTM and CDR2 ANQGSEA. CDR3 length: 15 amino acids. With 0 bases removed from V and 2 bases from J, the gap between germline ends came to 11 bases. In DNA form, the CDR3 reads TGCAGCGTTGAAGATTTCGGGAAAGCTGGAAACACCATATATTTT. Its protein is CSVEDFGKAGNTIYF.

V and J are TRBV6-1 and TRBJ2-3; 8 nucleotides agree with TRBD2. The CDR3 consists of 13 residues. CDR1 and CDR2 (germline): MNHNS, SASEGT. The J segment lost 4 bases and the V segment lost 5 bases, leaving 2 bases of the junction unmatched. This CDR3 reads CASSRGRSDTQYF. The CDR3 bases are TGTGCCAGCAGTCGCGGGAGGTCAGATACGCAGTATTTT.

This sequence joins TRBV20-1 and TRBJ2-5; D assignment may be TRBD1 or TRBD2 (7 bases each). V dropped 6 bases and J dropped 5 bases, with 13 bases sitting between them. Germline CDR1 DFQATT, CDR2 SNEGSKA (reference sequence). The CDR3 spans 12 residues. DNA of the CDR3: TGCAGTGCACCCAGGGGGGGGGAGACCCAGTACTTC. This translates into CSAPRGGETQYF.

This clonotype was counted between two and nine times. The chain is built from TRBV9 and TRBJ2-1; maybe TRBD2 (6 bases). Trimming stripped 2 bases from V and 0 bases from J, with 12 bases between. CDR1 and CDR2 (germline): SGDLS, YYNGEE. The CDR3 loop spans 16 amino acids. CDR3 protein: CASSVGAGTSYNEQFF. In nucleotides, the CDR3 is TGTGCCAGCAGCGTGGGAGCGGGCACCTCCTACAATGAGCAGTTCTTC.

This clonotype was counted a few times. The chain employs TRBV21-1 and TRBJ2-1; the table's D call TRBD1 went unverified against the DNA. TRBV21-1 is shown as a pseudogene. The CDR3 consists of 16 residues. The CDR3 DNA is TGTGCCAGCAGCAAAGTTCGGAGGGGGCTAGACAATGAGCAGTTCTTC. Amino acids: CASSKVRRGLDNEQFF.

The V call is TRBV12-3 or TRBV12-4, the J call TRBJ2-1, with no clear D. The CDR3 is 12 residues long. V was pared by 6 bases and J by 11 bases, with 14 bases between. In nucleotides, the CDR3 is TGTGCCAGCAGCCCTCAAACGGCCCAGCAGTTCTTC. Protein sequence: CASSPQTAQQFF.

This clonotype was seen only a few times. This chain links TRBV5-1 with TRBJ1-1, with a possible D match to TRBD1 (5 bases). Germline-derived CDR1 and CDR2 are SGHRS and YFSETQ. V lost 1 base and J lost 4, with 14 bases in between. This CDR3 is 15 amino acids long. CDR3 sequence reads: CASSLLDGGGTEAFF. The CDR3 DNA follows: TGCGCCAGCAGCTTGCTGGACGGGGGAGGCACTGAAGCTTTCTTT.

The gene calls are TRBV4-3 and TRBJ2-2, with 7 bases that match TRBD1. The ends lost 2 bases at V and 6 bases at J; junction bases unmatched: 3. The germline gives CDR1 LGHNA, CDR2 YSLEER. The CDR3 length is 14 residues. The CDR3 DNA sequence: TGCGCCAGCAGCCAACCTGACAGGGCCGGGGAGCTGTTTTTT. Encoded protein: CASSQPDRAGELFF.

The chain is built from TRBV7-9 and TRBJ2-3; 10 bases align to TRBD2. The CDR3 spans 14 residues. Germline-derived CDR1 and CDR2 are SEHNR and FQNEAQ (reference sequence). The J segment lost 8 bases and the V segment lost 8 bases, leaving 10 bases of the junction unmatched. The DNA for the CDR3 is TGTGCCAGCGAAAGCGGGAGGGCCCTCAGTACGCAGTATTTT. Its translation is CASESGRALSTQYF.

This clonotype was seen a handful of times. The V call is TRBV20-1, the J call TRBJ2-5; 9 nucleotides line up with TRBD2. CDR3 size: 14 residues. CDR1 is DFQATT and CDR2 is SNEGSKA in the germline V gene (reference sequence). With V trimmed by 3 bases and J by 3 bases, 5 bases remained unmatched. CDR3 sequence (DNA): TGCAGTGCTAGCTTAGCGGGAGTTGAAGAGACCCAGTACTTC. This translates into CSASLAGVEETQYF.

This clonotype was counted only a few times. The V call is TRBV30, the J call TRBJ2-1, with 14 bases lining up with TRBD2. V dropped 4 bases and J dropped 6; count of bases not matched to a gene: 8. The CDR3 consists of 16 residues. Germline CDR1 is GTSNPN and CDR2 is SVGIG (reference sequence). Here the CDR3 DNA reads TGTGCCTGGACCGCCTCGGGACTAGCGGGAGTCAATGAGCAGTTCTTC. Its translation is CAWTASGLAGVNEQFF. The full variable domain, rest sourced from reference TRBV30 and TRBJ2-1, is SQTIHQWPATLVQPVGSPLSLECTVEGTSNPNLYWYRQAAGRGLQLLFYSVGIGQISSEVPQNLSASRPQDRQFILSSKKLLLSDSGFYLCAWTASGLAGVNEQFFGPGTRLTVL.

V usage is TRBV6-1 and J usage is TRBJ2-1; 7 bases line up with TRBD2. V gave up 7 bases and J gave up 7 bases; unmatched junction bases: 10. CDR3 length: 14 amino acids. Germline loops: CDR1 MNHNS, CDR2 SASEGT. The CDR3 region is CASNNAGAWNEQFF. The CDR3 nucleotides read TGTGCCAGCAATAATGCGGGAGCCTGGAATGAGCAGTTCTTC.

At least ten counts were recorded for this clonotype. This chain joins TRBV12-3 or TRBV12-4 and TRBJ2-5; D may be TRBD1 (6 bases). V lost 6 bases to trimming and J lost 2 bases, with 13 bases between them. This CDR3 is 14 amino acids long. The CDR3 reads CASRAGTQQETQYF. In DNA form, the CDR3 reads TGTGCCAGCAGAGCCGGGACACAGCAAGAGACCCAGTACTTC.

CDR3 region: CSVALAGGRTDTQYF. Here the CDR3 DNA reads TGCAGCGTTGCGTTAGCGGGGGGAAGGACAGATACGCAGTATTTT. V and J are TRBV29-1 and TRBJ2-3; 10 positions agree with TRBD2. The trim removed 4 bases at V and 3 bases at J, leaving 7 bases unmatched. CDR3 length equals 15 residues. Germline CDR1 SQVTM, CDR2 ANQGSEA.

This clonotype was found a few times. The chain combines TRBV10-2 with TRBJ2-7, with TRBD1 as a possible D gene (6 bases). The V end lost 10 bases, the J end lost 4 bases, and 17 bases lay between the germline ends. Germline V CDR1 and CDR2: WSHSY, SAAADI. CDR3 length: 13 amino acids. DNA for the CDR3: TGCGCCACCTTTCAGGGGCCATCATACGAGCAGTACTTC. As protein: CATFQGPSYEQYF.

This clonotype has just a few counts. This chain joins TRBV29-1 and TRBJ2-7; the D is unclear. The CDR3 is made up of 11 amino acids. CDR1 is SQVTM and CDR2 is ANQGSEA in the germline V gene. Between the trimmed V and J ends, which lost 6 bases and 7 bases, there was a span of 13 bases. In DNA, the CDR3 is TGCAGCGTGGGCGGATCCGGGGAGCAGTACTTC. Translation: CSVGGSGEQYF.

This clonotype has only a few counts. V gene TRBV13 combines with J gene TRBJ2-6; 11 positions agree with TRBD2. Germline CDR1 and CDR2: PRHDT and FYEKMQ (reference sequence). J gave up 0 bases and V 5 bases, and 9 bases lay outside the gene matches. CDR3 length: 19 amino acids. This CDR3 reads CASSERLAGPSSGANVLTF. Written as DNA, the CDR3 is TGTGCCAGCAGCGAACGACTAGCGGGGCCTAGCTCTGGGGCCAACGTCCTGACTTTC.

The V gene is TRBV7-2, the J gene TRBJ2-5; D remains unclear. Germline CDR1 reads SGHTA; CDR2 reads FQGNSA. The ends were cut back, 1 base at V and 3 bases at J, with 12 bases in the middle. The CDR3 sequence is 15 residues long. For the CDR3, the DNA is TGTGCCAGCAGCTTAGTTGCGACCGACAAAGAGACCCAGTACTTC. It translates to CASSLVATDKETQYF.

This clonotype was observed a few times. The CDR3 DNA is TGTGCCAGCAGTCCCGGCTCGACAGGGCTAAGTGAAGCTTTCTTT. Its protein is CASSPGSTGLSEAFF. The rearrangement joins TRBV12-3 or TRBV12-4 to TRBJ1-1; 7 bases align to TRBD1. The V and J ends lost 5 bases and 7 bases, in that order; junction bases with no gene match: 13. The CDR3 sequence is 15 residues long.

In its sample, this clonotype was seen many times. The CDR3 loop reads CASSLSGQAYYEQYF. The CDR3 nucleotides read TGTGCCAGCAGCTTATCGGGACAGGCTTACTACGAGCAGTACTTC. The chain uses TRBV7-2 and TRBJ2-7; 8 nucleotides line up with TRBD1. Germline lookup yields CDR1 SGHTA and CDR2 FQGNSA. The CDR3 sequence is 15 residues long. Trimming cost V 2 bases and J 3 bases; bases outside gene matches: 6.

The V gene is TRBV7-3, the J gene TRBJ2-3, with 9 nucleotides matching TRBD1. The CDR3 runs 16 residues. Germline CDR1 reads SGHTA; CDR2 reads FQGTGA. The junction had 11 bases not matched to a gene; V was cut back by 5 bases and J by 5 bases. The CDR3 loop reads CASSVAPGQGEDTQYF. The CDR3 DNA reads TGTGCCAGCAGCGTAGCCCCGGGACAGGGCGAAGATACGCAGTATTTT.